One and the same sample provided the 10 T cell receptor beta chains below, sequenced in a study of monozygotic twins with inflammatory bowel disease. One entry per CDR3 protein, without DNA, is what TCRdb gives after re-calling the 5' RACE reads. The table lists 300,000 to 400,000 distinct CDR3 sequences. The sequencing input was blood. The source is a human donor with ulcerative colitis or Crohn's disease, or a healthy co-twin of an affected twin (not recorded which).

The rearrangement uses TRBV5-1 and TRBJ2-7; TCRdb's assignment of TRBD2 cannot be checked, as there is no DNA. The CDR3 length is 18 residues. Germline values: CDR1 SGHRS, CDR2 YFSETQ. The chain's CDR3 is CASSLGTSGGTIHYEQYF.

V usage is TRBV24-1 and J usage is TRBJ2-5; TCRdb proposes TRBD1, but this gene call is untestable without DNA. This CDR3 comprises 16 residues. Germline assignment: CDR1 KGHDR and CDR2 SFDVKD. The CDR3 protein is CATSDPGGGYQETQYF.

This chain joins TRBV4-2 and TRBJ2-1; the D call from TCRdb, TRBD1, cannot be confirmed without DNA. This CDR3 spans 18 amino acids. The V gene's germline CDR1 is LGHNA and CDR2 YNFKEQ. Here the CDR3 reads CASSQEESGTGVYNEQFF.

This sequence joins TRBV6-1 and TRBJ1-1. Germline V lookup: CDR1 MNHNS, CDR2 SASEGT. CDR3 size: 13 residues. CDR3 in amino acids: CASSDRGATEAFF.

The gene calls are TRBV20-1 and TRBJ2-3; the TCRdb D gene call, TRBD1, has no DNA to confirm it. The V gene's germline CDR1 is DFQATT and CDR2 SNEGSKA (reference sequence). The CDR3 contains 15 residues. The CDR3 reads CSARRRGFGTDTQYF.

CDR3 region: CASSFPGARSGNIQYF. This chain joins TRBV7-2 and TRBJ2-4; the D gene TCRdb calls, TRBD1, cannot be checked with no DNA. Germline-derived CDR1 and CDR2 are SGHTA and FQGNSA. The CDR3 runs 16 residues.

The rearrangement joins TRBV7-9 to TRBJ2-5; TCRdb designates TRBD2, a call that cannot be tested without DNA. This CDR3 is 13 amino acids long. CDR1 is SEHNR and CDR2 is FQNEAQ in the germline V gene (reference sequence). The CDR3 region is CASSPAGLETQYF.

This chain joins TRBV30 and TRBJ1-5; the TRBD1 assignment by TCRdb is unverifiable without DNA. The CDR3 has 12 amino acids. Germline CDR1 GTSNPN, CDR2 SVGIG (reference sequence). The CDR3 region is CAWDRDGQPQHF. The complete variable domain, with remaining parts taken from reference TRBV30 and TRBJ1-5, reads SQTIHQWPATLVQPVGSPLSLECTVEGTSNPNLYWYRQAAGRGLQLLFYSVGIGQISSEVPQNLSASRPQDRQFILSSKKLLLSDSGFYLCAWDRDGQPQHFGDGTRLSIL.

The chain has TRBV7-2 and TRBJ2-3; TCRdb names TRBD1, which stays unverified in the absence of DNA. The CDR3 has 12 residues. The germline V gene has CDR1 SGHTA and CDR2 FQGNSA. The CDR3 protein is CASSFSGGAQYF. Full variable domain (rest looked up from reference TRBV7-2 and TRBJ2-3): GAGVSQSPSNKVTEKGKDVELRCDPISGHTALYWYRQSLGQGLEFLIYFQGNSAPDKSGLPSDRFSAERTGGSVSTLTIQRTQQEDSAVYLCASSFSGGAQYFGPGTRLTVL.

The chain couples TRBV12-3 or TRBV12-4 to TRBJ2-5; there is no DNA to check the TCRdb D call of TRBD1. The CDR3 runs 12 residues. Here the CDR3 reads CASSARGETQYF.